This TCR beta chain was found in a study of memory CD4+ T cells and cytomegalovirus serostatus. The overall study: Donors were healthy Belgian adults, several CMV seropositive and some 24 seronegative.

Original processing notes: Out-of-frame sequences were removed, leaving some 2 million distinct TCRbeta sequences. TCRdb's copy holds only in-frame clones and misses some; the assay was immunoSEQ multiplex PCR. That table gives V, J and clone size, and the DNA gave D and trimming. This table holds about 40,000 clones, 76% found once. The sort gate was single viable CD3+CD4+CD8-CD45RO+ cells for memory CD4+ T cells. Serostatus was set by detecting CMV pp150, pp28, p38, p52 IgG. Study-level results: About two fifths of the roughly 160 known CMV-associated TCRbeta sequences appeared in CD4+ memory.

Germline V lookup: CDR1 LNHDA, CDR2 SQIVND (reference sequence). V shed 5 bases, J shed 7 bases, and the junction held 9 bases outside the gene matches. This CDR3 spans 14 amino acids. Points on this clone: Its antigen is as yet unknown.

The TCR comes from an adult in good health and CMV-seronegative. V is TRBV19 and J is TRBJ2-7; TRBD1 aligns across 9 bases. Material: memory CD4+ T cells from blood. The CDR3 coding sequence is TGTGCCAGTAGTGTACAGGGGGCTCGGGAAGAGCAGTACTTC. Protein: CASSVQGAREEQYF.